This entry describes one T cell receptor (beta chain). Authors' data handling: Amplified reference gene primers provided the basis for estimating nucleated cell counts. The assay was immunoSEQ multiplex PCR, and TCRdb's table has in-frame clones only and misses some. Clone size and the V and J calls come from that table; the DNA yielded D and trimming. This sample has 55,000 to 65,000 clones, with roughly 80% found just once. This record comes from a study of blood T cell repertoires in COVID-19. Turning to the study itself: Both acute and convalescent COVID-19 samples were obtained from the United States, Italy and Spain.

There are 14 residues in the CDR3. Unmatched junction bases numbered 9, after V lost 4 bases and J lost 6 bases. Germline lookup yields CDR1 SGHNT and CDR2 YYREEE (reference sequence). This chain joins TRBV5-4 and TRBJ1-1; TRBD1 agrees at 7 bases. The source of this sequence is a human donor in a cohort sampled during active COVID-19. Sequences were obtained from peripheral blood. The CDR3 sequence: CASSPRQGRSEAFF. For the CDR3, the DNA is TGTGCCAGCAGCCCTCGACAGGGACGGTCTGAAGCTTTCTTT.